This entry lists 25 T cell receptor beta chains sequenced from one sample in a study of blood T cell repertoires in COVID-19. TCRdb's copy holds only in-frame clones and misses some; the assay was immunoSEQ multiplex PCR. The sample consists of roughly 250,000 clones, approximately 85% of them appearing once. The sequenced material came from PBMCs or T cells enriched from blood (not recorded which). These receptors were collected from a woman aged 25-40 years who had recovered from COVID-19.

The chain recombines TRBV5-1 with TRBJ1-2, with 8 bases aligning to TRBD1. The CDR3 is 13 amino acids. CDR1 and CDR2 from the germline V gene are SGHRS and YFSETQ. The V gene end was trimmed by 3 bases and the J gene end by 7 bases; junction bases not matched to a gene: 5. Here the CDR3 DNA reads TGCGCCAGCAGCTCAGGGGGCGCCAGTGGCTACACCTTC. Its translation is CASSSGGASGYTF.

The genes are TRBV7-8 and TRBJ1-1; D remains unclear. The CDR3 runs 15 residues. Germline V gives CDR1 SGHVS, CDR2 FQNEAQ. The V gene lost 8 bases and the J gene lost 1 base, with 17 bases spanning the gap. The CDR3: CASQSLGSPNTEAFF. CDR3 DNA: TGTGCCAGCCAATCGCTGGGGAGCCCGAACACTGAAGCTTTCTTT. Filled out from reference TRBV7-8 and TRBJ1-1, the complete variable domain reads GAGVSQSPRYKVAKRGQDVALRCDPISGHVSLFWYQQALGQGPEFLTYFQNEAQLDKSGLPSDRFFAERPEGSVSTLKIQRTQQEDSAVYLCASQSLGSPNTEAFFGQGTRLTVV.

The DNA for the CDR3 is TGTGCCAGCCTGACAGATAGCAATCAGCCCCAGCATTTT. Its translation: CASLTDSNQPQHF. The chain couples TRBV6-5 to TRBJ1-5, with D tentatively TRBD1 (5 bases). Trimming stripped 8 bases from V and 0 bases from J, with 8 bases between. There are 13 residues in the CDR3. Germline CDR1 is MNHEY and CDR2 is SVGAGI.

The rearrangement uses TRBV4-1 and TRBJ1-1; D is uncertain. With 3 bases removed from V and 6 bases from J, the gap between germline ends came to 17 bases. CDR3 length: 15 amino acids. CDR1 MGHRA and CDR2 YSYEKL come from the germline V gene. The CDR3 bases are TGCGCCAGCAGCCACCCTATGAGGAGGGAAGCTGAAGCTTTCTTT. This codes for CASSHPMRREAEAFF.

This clone was found a few times. This chain uses TRBV24-1 with TRBJ1-4; D gene unclear. This CDR3 region has 14 residues. The ends were cut back, 7 bases at V and 0 bases at J, with 8 bases in the middle. Germline lookup yields CDR1 KGHDR and CDR2 SFDVKD. The CDR3 region has the DNA TGTGCCACCAGCCGGAGCGCAACTAATGAAAAACTGTTTTTT. It specifies CATSRSATNEKLFF.

The chain carries TRBV7-9 and TRBJ1-1; TRBD1 matches at 11 bases. Germline lookup yields CDR1 SEHNR and CDR2 FQNEAQ (reference sequence). The ends lost 4 bases at V and 0 bases at J; junction bases unmatched: 10. The CDR3 length is 18 residues. The CDR3 here is CASSSPRGDRGMNTEAFF. CDR3 DNA: TGTGCCAGCAGCTCCCCGCGGGGGGACAGGGGGATGAACACTGAAGCTTTCTTT.

This clone has more than one count but fewer than ten. Different DNA sequences within this sample yield the same CDR3. The rearrangement uses TRBV7-6 and TRBJ2-1; TRBD2 matches 7 bases. The germline CDR1 and CDR2 sequences are SGHVS and FNYEAQ. The CDR3 length is 16 residues. The V and J ends lost 1 base and 1 base, in that order; junction bases with no gene match: 4. CDR3 sequence reads: CASSLEAGSSYNEQFF. The CDR3 bases are TGTGCCAGCAGCTTAGAAGCGGGGTCGTCCTACAATGAGCAGTTCTTC.

The rearrangement joins TRBV10-2 to TRBJ1-4; 8 nucleotides match TRBD1. V shed 6 bases and J 8 bases; nucleotides not matched to a gene: 8. CDR1 is WSHSY, CDR2 SAAADI, per germline. The CDR3 covers 14 residues. CDR3 bases: TGCGCCAGCAGCCGGACAGGGATCGGCGAAAAACTGTTTTTT. It codes for CASSRTGIGEKLFF.

The V gene is TRBV4-1, the J gene TRBJ2-5, with D tentatively TRBD1 (6 bases). The ends were cut back, 3 bases at V and 5 bases at J, with 13 bases in the middle. Germline lookup yields CDR1 MGHRA and CDR2 YSYEKL. The CDR3 spans 14 residues. DNA for the CDR3: TGCGCCAGCAGCCAGCCACAGGGCGCCGAGACCCAGTACTTC. Protein product: CASSQPQGAETQYF.

This clone was observed a few times. The chain uses TRBV5-1 and TRBJ1-1; no firm D call. Trimming took off 9 bases at V and 1 base at J, with 16 bases between the two ends. The CDR3 is 14 residues long. CDR1 is SGHRS, CDR2 YFSETQ, per germline. The CDR3, as DNA: TGCGCCACCCGGCTAACCCCGGGGAACACTGAAGCTTTCTTT. Residues: CATRLTPGNTEAFF.

The V call is TRBV24-1, the J call TRBJ2-1, with TRBD2 matching 7 bases. V lost 2 bases and J lost 0; bases outside the gene matches: 3. The CDR3 extends over 16 amino acids. Germline V gene sequence: CDR1 KGHDR, CDR2 SFDVKD. The CDR3 DNA reads as TGTGCCACCAGTGATTCAGGGAGGGTCTCCTACAATGAGCAGTTCTTC. Encoded protein: CATSDSGRVSYNEQFF.

J is TRBJ2-1 and V is TRBV7-9; 8 positions match TRBD1. Germline values: CDR1 SEHNR, CDR2 FQNEAQ (reference sequence). The length of the CDR3 is 14 residues. After removal of 10 bases from V and 3 bases from J, the junction contained 8 bases not matched to a gene. CDR3 DNA sequence: TGTGCCACCTCAAAACAGGGGGGCTACAATGAGCAGTTCTTC. Translated, it gives CATSKQGGYNEQFF.

V and J are TRBV30 and TRBJ1-6, with TRBD1 matching 7 bases. V shed 5 bases, J shed 9 bases, and the junction held 7 bases outside the gene matches. The V gene's germline CDR1 is GTSNPN and CDR2 SVGIG (reference sequence). The CDR3 contains 13 residues. CDR3 coding DNA: TGTGCCTGGGAACAGGGGCCTGGTTCACCCCTCCACTTT. Protein: CAWEQGPGSPLHF.

V is TRBV25-1 and J is TRBJ1-6; 9 nucleotides line up with TRBD1. The junction had 8 bases not matched to a gene; V was cut back by 4 bases and J by 10 bases. The CDR3 has 15 amino acids. The germline V gene has CDR1 MGHDK and CDR2 SYGVNS. The CDR3 loop reads CASSGLGTGSSPLHF. Written as DNA, the CDR3 is TGTGCCAGCAGTGGCCTCGGGACAGGGTCCTCACCCCTCCACTTT. Based on the CDR3 plus reference TRBV25-1 and TRBJ1-6, the full variable domain is EADIYQTPRYLVIGTGKKITLECSQTMGHDKMYWYQQDPGMELHLIHYSYGVNSTEKGDLSSESTVSRIRTEHFPLTLESARPSHTSQYLCASSGLGTGSSPLHFGNGTRLTVT.

The chain links TRBV7-9 to TRBJ2-7; 8 bases agree with TRBD1. The germline V gene has CDR1 SEHNR and CDR2 FQNEAQ (reference sequence). The CDR3 extends over 14 amino acids. Unmatched junction bases numbered 7, after V lost 4 bases and J lost 5 bases. The CDR3 nucleotides read TGTGCCAGCAGCTGGTGGACAGGGCCCGACGAGCAGTACTTC. It translates to CASSWWTGPDEQYF. The full variable domain, completed using reference TRBV7-9 and TRBJ2-7, is DTGVSQNPRHKITKRGQNVTFRCDPISEHNRLYWYRQTLGQGPEFLTYFQNEAQLEKSRLLSDRFSAERPKGSFSTLEIQRTEQGDSAMYLCASSWWTGPDEQYFGPGTRLTVT.

The CDR3 DNA reads as TGTGCCAGCAAAACAGGGAGCACAGATACGCAGTATTTT. Encoded protein: CASKTGSTDTQYF. The rearrangement uses TRBV28 and TRBJ2-3; a possible D gene is TRBD1 (6 bases). The CDR3 runs 13 residues. Per germline, CDR1 MDHEN and CDR2 SYDVKM. The V gene lost 7 bases and the J gene lost 0 bases, with 8 bases spanning the gap.

The V gene is TRBV10-3, the J gene TRBJ1-1; 10 bases fit TRBD1. In germline, CDR1 is ENHRY, CDR2 SYGVKD. The ends lost 8 bases at V and 3 bases at J; junction bases unmatched: 3. The CDR3 extends over 13 amino acids. The CDR3 region has the DNA TGTGCCATCGGACAGGGGGGTTACACTGAAGCTTTCTTT. Its protein is CAIGQGGYTEAFF.

The rearrangement uses TRBV5-5 and TRBJ2-1, with 8 bases matching TRBD2. The germline V gene encodes CDR1 SGHKS and CDR2 YYEKEE (reference sequence). The CDR3 is 15 residues long. The V gene end was trimmed by 2 bases and the J gene end by 5 bases; junction bases not matched to a gene: 6. The CDR3 sequence: CASSLSGSSHNEQFF. The CDR3 DNA is TGTGCCAGCAGCTTAAGCGGGAGTTCCCACAATGAGCAGTTCTTC.

This chain links TRBV24-1 with TRBJ2-7, with D perhaps matching TRBD1 (6 bases). V lost 5 bases and J 5 bases, leaving 12 bases between the germline ends. Germline-derived CDR1 and CDR2 are KGHDR and SFDVKD. There are 13 residues in the CDR3. Here the CDR3 reads CATSAGALDEQYF. DNA for the CDR3: TGTGCCACCAGTGCAGGGGCCCTGGACGAGCAGTACTTC.

This chain uses TRBV3-1 (or the pseudogene TRBV3-2) with TRBJ2-3; tentative D call: TRBD2 (7 bases). Trimming took off 6 bases at V and 3 bases at J, with 16 bases between the two ends. There are 15 residues in the CDR3. Per the germline V gene, CDR1 is LGHDT and CDR2 is YNNKEL (reference sequence). The CDR3 DNA reads as TGTGCCAGCAGGGGAGGGGGAATCGGGACAGATACGCAGTATTTT. Translated: CASRGGGIGTDTQYF.

This chain connects TRBV28 to TRBJ2-7; D is perhaps TRBD1 (6 bases). Germline V gene lookup returns CDR1 MDHEN and CDR2 SYDVKM. The ends were cut back, 5 bases at V and 5 bases at J, with 22 bases in the middle. The CDR3 is 16 amino acids. The CDR3 sequence: CASSTLTTWTVNEQYF. The CDR3 DNA follows: TGTGCCAGCAGTACATTGACAACGTGGACAGTCAACGAGCAGTACTTC.

The table lists this clone with a few counts. The chain carries TRBV29-1 and TRBJ1-2; the D gene is possibly TRBD1 (5 bases). Germline V gives CDR1 SQVTM, CDR2 ANQGSEA. Trimming took 5 bases from V and 3 from J, leaving 19 bases between them. There are 15 residues in the CDR3. The CDR3 DNA sequence: TGCAGCGTTATTATGGGAGGGGTACTAGACTATGGCTACACCTTC. It specifies CSVIMGGVLDYGYTF.

The genes are TRBV5-6 and TRBJ1-1, with D perhaps TRBD1 (6 bases). The CDR3 has 12 residues. The ends were cut back, 5 bases at V and 14 bases at J, with 19 bases in the middle. Germline values: CDR1 SGHDT, CDR2 YYEEEE. The CDR3 region has the DNA TGTGCCAGCAGTAATACAGGGCGGGGGACCTTCTTT. As protein: CASSNTGRGTFF. The variable domain in full, with the rest retrieved from reference TRBV5-6 and TRBJ1-1, is DAGVTQSPTHLIKTRGQQVTLRCSPKSGHDTVSWYQQALGQGPQFIFQYYEEEERQRGNFPDRFSGHQFPNYSSELNVNALLLGDSALYLCASSNTGRGTFFGQGTRLTVV.

The chain joins TRBV24-1 to TRBJ1-2, with 8 bases fitting TRBD1. Germline trimming cut 1 base from V and 8 bases from J; bases unmatched to any gene: 2. The germline V gene encodes CDR1 KGHDR and CDR2 SFDVKD. The CDR3 runs 13 residues. CDR3 DNA: TGTGCCACCAGTGATTTTTCAGGGGGCGGCTACACCTTC. Translating it yields CATSDFSGGGYTF.

J is TRBJ2-7 and V is TRBV5-4; the D is unclear. The V end lost 0 bases, the J end lost 3 bases, and 10 bases lay between the germline ends. From germline, CDR1 is SGHNT and CDR2 YYREEE (reference sequence). This CDR3 is built from 14 residues. The CDR3 protein is CASSLDRSNYEQYF. DNA for the CDR3: TGTGCCAGCAGCTTGGACAGAAGCAACTACGAGCAGTACTTC.